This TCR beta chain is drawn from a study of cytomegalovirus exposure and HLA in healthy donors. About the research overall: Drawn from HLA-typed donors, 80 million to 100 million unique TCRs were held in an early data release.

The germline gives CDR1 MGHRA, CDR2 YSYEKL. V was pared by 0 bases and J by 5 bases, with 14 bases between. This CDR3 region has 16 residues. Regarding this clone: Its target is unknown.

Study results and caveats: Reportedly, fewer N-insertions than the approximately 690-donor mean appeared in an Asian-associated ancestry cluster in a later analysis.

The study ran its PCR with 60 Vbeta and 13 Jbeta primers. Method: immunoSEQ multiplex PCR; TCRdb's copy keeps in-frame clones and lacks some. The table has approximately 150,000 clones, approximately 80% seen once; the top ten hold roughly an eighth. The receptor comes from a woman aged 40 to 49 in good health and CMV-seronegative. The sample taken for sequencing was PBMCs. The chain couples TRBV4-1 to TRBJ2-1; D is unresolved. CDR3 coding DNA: TGCGCCAGCAGCCAAGATTATCATCCTACGGACAATGAGCAGTTCTTC. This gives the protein CASSQDYHPTDNEQFF.